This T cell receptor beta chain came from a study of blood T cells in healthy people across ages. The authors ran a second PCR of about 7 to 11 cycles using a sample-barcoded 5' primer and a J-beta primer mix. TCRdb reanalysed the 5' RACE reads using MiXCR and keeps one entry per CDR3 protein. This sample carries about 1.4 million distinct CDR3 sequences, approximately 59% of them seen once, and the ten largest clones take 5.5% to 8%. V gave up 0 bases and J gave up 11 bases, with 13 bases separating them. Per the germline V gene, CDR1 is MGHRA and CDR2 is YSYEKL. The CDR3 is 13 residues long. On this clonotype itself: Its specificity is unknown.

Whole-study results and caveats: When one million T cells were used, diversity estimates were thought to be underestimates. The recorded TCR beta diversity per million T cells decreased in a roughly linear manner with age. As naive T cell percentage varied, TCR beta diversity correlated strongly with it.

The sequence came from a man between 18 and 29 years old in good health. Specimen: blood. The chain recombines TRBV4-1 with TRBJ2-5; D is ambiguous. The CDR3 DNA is TGCGCCAGCAGCCAAGAAGGATTCATGGAGCAGTACTTC. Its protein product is CASSQEGFMEQYF.